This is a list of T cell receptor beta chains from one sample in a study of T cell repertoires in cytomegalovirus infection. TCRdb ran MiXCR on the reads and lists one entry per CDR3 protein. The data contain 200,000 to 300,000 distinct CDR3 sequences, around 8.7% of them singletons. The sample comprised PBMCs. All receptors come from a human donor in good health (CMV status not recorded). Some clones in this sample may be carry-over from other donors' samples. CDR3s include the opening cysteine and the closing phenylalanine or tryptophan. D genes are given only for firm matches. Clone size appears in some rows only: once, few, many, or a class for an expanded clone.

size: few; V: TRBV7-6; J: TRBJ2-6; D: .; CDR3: CASSFGMILGGFFSGANVLTF; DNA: TGTGCCAGCAGCTTCGGGATGATCCTTGGGGGGTTTTTCTCTGGGGCCAACGTCCTGACTTTC
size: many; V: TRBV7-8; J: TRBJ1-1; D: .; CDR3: CASSLLQGNTEAFF; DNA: TGTGCCAGCAGCTTACTACAGGGGAACACTGAAGCTTTCTTT
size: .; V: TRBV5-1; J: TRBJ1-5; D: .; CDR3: CASSLEGGVNQPQHF; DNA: TGCGCCAGCAGCTTGGAGGGAGGGGTCAATCAGCCCCAGCATTTT
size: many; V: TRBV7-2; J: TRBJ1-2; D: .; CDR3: CASERQAAGYGYTF; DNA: TGTGCCAGCGAACGACAGGCCGCGGGCTATGGCTACACCTTC
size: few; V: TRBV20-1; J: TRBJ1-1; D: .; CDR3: CSARFGQTNTEAFF; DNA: TGCAGTGCTAGATTCGGACAGACGAACACTGAAGCTTTCTTT
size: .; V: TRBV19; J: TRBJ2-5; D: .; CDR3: CASSRQAGETQYF; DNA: TGTGCCAGTAGTAGACAGGCAGGGGAGACCCAGTACTTC
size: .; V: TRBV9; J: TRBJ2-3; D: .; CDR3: CASSAGQGKDTQYF; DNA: TGTGCCAGCAGCGCCGGGCAGGGAAAAGATACGCAGTATTTT
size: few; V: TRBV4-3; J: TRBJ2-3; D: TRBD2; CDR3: CASSQDRLAGGLGDTQYF; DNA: TGCGCCAGCAGCCAAGATCGACTAGCGGGGGGGTTGGGAGATACGCAGTATTTT
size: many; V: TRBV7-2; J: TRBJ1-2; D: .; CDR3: CASSQGPNLYGYTF; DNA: TGTGCCAGCAGCCAGGGGCCTAACCTCTATGGCTACACCTTC
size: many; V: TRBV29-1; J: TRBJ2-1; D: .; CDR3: CSAMVGNNEQFF; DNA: TGCAGCGCCATGGTCGGAAACAATGAGCAGTTCTTC
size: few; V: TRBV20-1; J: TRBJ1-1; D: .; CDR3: CSATGHPEAFF; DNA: TGCAGTGCTACGGGACATCCTGAAGCTTTCTTT
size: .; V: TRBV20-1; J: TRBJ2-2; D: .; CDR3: CSASSSGTNTGELFF; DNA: TGCAGTGCTTCTAGTAGTGGAACGAACACCGGGGAGCTGTTTTTT
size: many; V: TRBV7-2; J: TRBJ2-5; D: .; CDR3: CASSPNGPQETQYF; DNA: TGTGCCAGCAGCCCTAACGGGCCCCAAGAGACCCAGTACTTC
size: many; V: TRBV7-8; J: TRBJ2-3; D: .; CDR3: CASKVLVGAPDTQYF; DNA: TGTGCCAGCAAGGTCCTGGTAGGGGCTCCGGATACGCAGTATTTT
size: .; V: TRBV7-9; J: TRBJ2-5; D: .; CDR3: CASRRRRSQETQYF; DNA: TGTGCCAGCAGACGCAGGCGCAGCCAAGAGACCCAGTACTTC
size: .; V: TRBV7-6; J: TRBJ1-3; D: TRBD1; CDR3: CASSLGTGSGNTVYF; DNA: TGTGCCAGCAGCTTAGGGACAGGCTCTGGAAACACCGTATATTTT
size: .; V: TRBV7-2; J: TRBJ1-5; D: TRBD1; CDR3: CASSPIDRDNQPQHF; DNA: TGTGCCAGCAGCCCCATAGACAGGGACAATCAGCCCCAGCATTTT
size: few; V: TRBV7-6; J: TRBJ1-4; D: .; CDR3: CASSLNPGPPNEKLFF; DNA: TGTGCCAGCAGCCTGAATCCCGGTCCTCCCAATGAAAAACTGTTTTTT
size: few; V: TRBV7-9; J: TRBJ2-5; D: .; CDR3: CASSAGGTAKETQYF; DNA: TGTGCCAGCAGCGCGGGCGGGACAGCTAAAGAGACCCAGTACTTC
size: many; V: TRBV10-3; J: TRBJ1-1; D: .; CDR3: CAISEVGYTAFF; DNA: TGTGCCATCAGTGAAGTGGGTTATACAGCTTTCTTT
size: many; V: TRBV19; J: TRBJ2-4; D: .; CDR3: CASSTHEGTKNIQYF; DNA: TGTGCCAGTAGTACCCACGAGGGCACCAAAAACATTCAGTACTTC
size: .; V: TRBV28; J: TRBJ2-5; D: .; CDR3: CASSLPGIGETQYF; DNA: TGTGCCAGCAGCCTCCCGGGTATTGGAGAGACCCAGTACTTC
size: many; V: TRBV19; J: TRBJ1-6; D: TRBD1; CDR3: CASSPPTGKLSPLHF; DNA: TGTGCCAGTAGCCCTCCGACAGGGAAGCTCTCACCCCTCCACTTT
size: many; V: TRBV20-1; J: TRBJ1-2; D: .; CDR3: CSASIGTNYGYTF; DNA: TGCAGTGCTAGCATAGGGACTAACTATGGCTACACCTTC
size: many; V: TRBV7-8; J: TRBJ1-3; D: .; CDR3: CASSPSSRGSSGNTIYF; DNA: TGTGCCAGCAGCCCGAGTTCAAGGGGTAGCTCTGGAAACACCATATATTTT
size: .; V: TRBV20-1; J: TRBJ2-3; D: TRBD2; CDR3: CSASGGTGTDTQYF; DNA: TGCAGTGCTAGCGGGGGGACGGGCACAGATACGCAGTATTTT
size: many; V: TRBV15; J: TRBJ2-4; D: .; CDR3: CATSRDPKNIQYF; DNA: TGTGCCACCAGCAGAGATCCCAAAAACATTCAGTACTTC
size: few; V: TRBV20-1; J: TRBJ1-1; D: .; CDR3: CSAPEIGEYTEAFF; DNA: TGCAGTGCTCCCGAGATCGGGGAGTACACTGAAGCTTTCTTT
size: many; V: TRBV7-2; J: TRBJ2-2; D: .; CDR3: CASRYRSPNTGELFF; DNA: TGTGCCAGCAGATATCGATCCCCGAACACCGGGGAGCTGTTTTTT
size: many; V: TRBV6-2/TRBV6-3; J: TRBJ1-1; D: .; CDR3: CASSGARDTEAFF; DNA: TGTGCCAGCAGCGGCGCCAGGGACACTGAAGCTTTCTTT
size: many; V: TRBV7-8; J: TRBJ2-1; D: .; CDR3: CASTSKGLYNEQFF; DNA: TGTGCCAGCACCTCGAAGGGACTTTACAATGAGCAGTTCTTC